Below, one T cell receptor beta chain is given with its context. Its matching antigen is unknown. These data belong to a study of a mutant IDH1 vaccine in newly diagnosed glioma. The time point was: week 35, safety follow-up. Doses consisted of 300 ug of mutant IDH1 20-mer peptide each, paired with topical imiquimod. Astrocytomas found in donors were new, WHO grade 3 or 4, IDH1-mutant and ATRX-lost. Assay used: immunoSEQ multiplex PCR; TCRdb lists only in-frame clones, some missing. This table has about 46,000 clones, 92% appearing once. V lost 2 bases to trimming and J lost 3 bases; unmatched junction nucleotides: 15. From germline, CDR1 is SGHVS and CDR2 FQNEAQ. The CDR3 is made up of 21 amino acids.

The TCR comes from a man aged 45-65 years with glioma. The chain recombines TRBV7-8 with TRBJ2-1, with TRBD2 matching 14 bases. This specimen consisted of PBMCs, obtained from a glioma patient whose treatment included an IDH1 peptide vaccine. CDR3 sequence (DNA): TGTGCCAGCAGCTTATCGCATACGGGACTAGCGGGGGCCTTGTACTACAATGAGCAGTTCTTC. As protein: CASSLSHTGLAGALYYNEQFF.